A single sample is the source of the 26 T cell receptor beta chains below, sequenced in a study of vaccination effects on CD4 cells after COVID-19. For these TCRs, the target antigens are not known. Ahead of sequencing, the ViraFEST assay grew antigen-specific CD4+ T cells using viral peptide pools. After more than 8 days in culture, the CD4+ T cells were isolated. The data were produced by immunoSEQ multiplex PCR, yet TCRdb's version contains in-frame clones alone and is incomplete. The repertoire holds around 54,000 clones, with around 86% as singletons. Sequenced material: CD4+ T cells from PBMCs cultured with HCoV-229E spike peptides, taken before COVID-19 vaccination. The receptors stem from a human donor who received a COVID-19 vaccine.

This clone was counted once. This chain joins TRBV11-1 and TRBJ1-4, with 7 nucleotides matching TRBD1. The CDR3 runs to 16 residues. V lost 5 bases, J lost 0 bases, and 6 bases stayed unmatched. Germline V lookup: CDR1 SGHAT, CDR2 FQDESV (reference sequence). The CDR3 region is CASSRQGLTTNEKLFF. In DNA, the CDR3 is TGTGCCAGCAGCCGACAGGGTTTAACAACTAATGAAAAACTGTTTTTT.

V gene TRBV6-5 combines with J gene TRBJ1-1; the D gene is possibly TRBD1 (6 bases). The CDR3 spans 15 residues. Germline V lookup: CDR1 MNHEY, CDR2 SVGAGI. Trimming took 10 bases from V and 5 from J, leaving 23 bases between them. For the CDR3, the DNA is TGTGCCACCCTGTCCGACGGACGAGGGGGGACTGAAGCTTTCTTT. Translation: CATLSDGRGGTEAFF.

As DNA, the CDR3 is TGTGCCAGCAGCGTTGGCATAGCGGGGGGCTCCACCGGGGAGCTGTTTTTT. Translated: CASSVGIAGGSTGELFF. This chain uses TRBV9 with TRBJ2-2; 10 bases are a match to TRBD2. The trim removed 2 bases at V and 4 bases at J, leaving 8 bases unmatched. Germline values: CDR1 SGDLS, CDR2 YYNGEE. The CDR3 is 17 amino acids.

This chain connects TRBV6-7 to TRBJ2-7; 11 bases match TRBD1. TRBV6-7 carries the ORF label, with uncertain function. The CDR3 length is 14 residues. V lost 11 bases and J lost 0; bases outside the gene matches: 6. The DNA for the CDR3 is TGTGCCCTCCGGGGGACAGGGGGCTCCTACGAGCAGTACGTC. As protein: CALRGTGGSYEQYV.

This chain links TRBV6-4 with TRBJ2-1; the match to TRBD2 covers 9 bases. The CDR3 has 16 amino acids. The germline CDR1 and CDR2 sequences are MRHNA and SNTAGT. Germline trimming cut 0 bases from V and 4 bases from J; bases unmatched to any gene: 4. CDR3 sequence reads: CASSDSISGRYNEQFF. The CDR3 DNA reads TGTGCCAGCAGTGACTCGATTAGCGGGAGATACAATGAGCAGTTCTTC.

The V call is TRBV24-1, the J call TRBJ2-2, with 7 bases that match TRBD2. The length of the CDR3 is 16 residues. With V trimmed by 5 bases and J by 0 bases, 5 bases remained unmatched. Germline loops: CDR1 KGHDR, CDR2 SFDVKD. CDR3 residues: CATSAWGGANTGELFF. The DNA of the CDR3 is TGTGCCACCAGTGCGTGGGGGGGGGCGAACACCGGGGAGCTGTTTTTT.

This chain joins TRBV28 and TRBJ2-3; the D is unclear. Germline V gene lookup returns CDR1 MDHEN and CDR2 SYDVKM. This CDR3 spans 13 amino acids. V lost 4 bases and J 4 bases, leaving 9 bases between the germline ends. Here the CDR3 DNA reads TGTGCCAGCAGTTCCAGGAATCCAGATACGCAGTATTTT. This sequence encodes CASSSRNPDTQYF.

The chain recombines TRBV6-5 with TRBJ1-6; no firm D call. Trimming took 2 bases from V and 7 from J, leaving 15 bases between them. Looked up from germline, CDR1 is MNHEY and CDR2 is SVGAGI. The CDR3 length is 16 residues. The CDR3 bases are TGTGCCAGCAGTTACGGGTCCAGGCGGGGAAATTCACCCCTCCACTTT. This translates into CASSYGSRRGNSPLHF.

This chain links TRBV3-1 (or the pseudogene TRBV3-2) with TRBJ1-6, with TRBD1 identical over 7 bases. The germline gives CDR1 LGHDT, CDR2 YNNKEL (reference sequence). The CDR3 runs to 14 residues. The V and J ends lost 6 bases and 7 bases, in that order; junction bases with no gene match: 6. For the CDR3, the DNA is TGTGCCAGCAGAACGGGACAGCCGAATTCACCCCTCCACTTT. This encodes CASRTGQPNSPLHF.

This chain joins TRBV7-2 and TRBJ2-5; 12 bases agree with TRBD1. Germline V gene data show CDR1 as SGHTA and CDR2 as FQGNSA. J lost 5 bases, V lost 8 bases, and 6 bases had no gene match. This CDR3 has 14 amino acids. CDR3 bases: TGTGCCAGCGCGTCGGGACAGGGGGCCGAGACCCAGTACTTC. This encodes CASASGQGAETQYF.

The chain has TRBV12-5 and TRBJ2-5, with a possible D match to TRBD2 (6 bases). Germline assignment: CDR1 LGHNT and CDR2 FRNRAP. The V end was cut by 1 base, the J end by 0 bases, with 15 bases between. This CDR3 has 17 amino acids. The CDR3 DNA reads TGTGCTAGTGGTTTGGGTAGGACTATCTGGTACCAAGAGACCCAGTACTTC. Protein: CASGLGRTIWYQETQYF.

The chain joins TRBV19 to TRBJ1-5; D might be TRBD1 (5 bases). V gave up 8 bases and J gave up 0 bases, with 17 bases separating them. The CDR3 spans 16 residues. Germline V lookup: CDR1 LNHDA, CDR2 SQIVND (reference sequence). CDR3 amino acids: CASHLQGIYSNQPQHF. DNA of the CDR3: TGTGCCAGTCACCTTCAGGGTATCTATAGCAATCAGCCCCAGCATTTT.

This clone was counted a few times. V usage is TRBV11-3 and J usage is TRBJ2-2; 10 bases fit TRBD2. V lost 6 bases and J lost 6; bases outside the gene matches: 7. The CDR3 has 15 amino acids. Germline CDR1 and CDR2: SGHNT and YENEEA. The CDR3 DNA reads TGTGCCAGCAGACTTACTAGCGGGGTGGCCGGGGAGCTGTTTTTT. It yields the protein CASRLTSGVAGELFF.

This chain connects TRBV21-1 to TRBJ1-6. TRBV21-1 is a documented pseudogene. This CDR3 has 16 amino acids. The CDR3 reads CASSKVGLGYNSPLHF. The DNA of the CDR3 is TGTGCCAGCAGCAAAGTAGGGTTAGGTTATAATTCACCCCTCCACTTT.

V usage is TRBV4-2 and J usage is TRBJ2-5, with D tentatively TRBD2 (6 bases). The CDR3 runs 13 residues. V was cut by 2 bases and J by 4 bases, with 8 bases left in between. The germline V gene encodes CDR1 LGHNA and CDR2 YNFKEQ. As DNA, the CDR3 is TGTGCCAGCAGCCAATTAGCGGTAGAGACCCAGTACTTC. Its translation is CASSQLAVETQYF.

Within the sample, this clone is medium-sized (0.01 to 0.1%). The V and J genes are TRBV18 and TRBJ2-3; D is unclear. The V gene's germline CDR1 is KGHSH and CDR2 LQKENI. The V end lost 2 bases, the J end lost 6 bases, and 18 bases lay between the germline ends. The CDR3 loop spans 16 amino acids. CDR3 loop: CASSPVWNSSPDTQYF. DNA for the CDR3: TGTGCCAGCTCACCAGTCTGGAATTCGAGTCCGGATACGCAGTATTTT.

The chain employs TRBV19 and TRBJ2-5; TRBD2 agrees at 7 bases. The junction had 16 bases not matched to a gene; V was cut back by 7 bases and J by 5 bases. From germline, CDR1 is LNHDA and CDR2 SQIVND (reference sequence). This CDR3 is built from 16 residues. In DNA form, the CDR3 reads TGTGCCAGTAAGCCCGGGGGGTACCTTATAGAGGAGACCCAGTACTTC. It is translated as CASKPGGYLIEETQYF.

The chain uses TRBV7-3 and TRBJ1-3; no reliable D call. Germline CDR1 reads SGHTA; CDR2 reads FQGTGA. Trimming shortened V by 6 bases and J by 0 bases, and 6 bases separated the two germline ends. The CDR3 length is 13 residues. The CDR3: CASSVGSGNTIYF. The CDR3 coding sequence is TGTGCCAGCAGTGTAGGCTCTGGAAACACCATATATTTT.

The chain couples TRBV24-1 to TRBJ2-1; 9 bases fit TRBD1. V dropped 2 bases and J dropped 1; count of bases not matched to a gene: 8. The CDR3 length is 18 residues. Per germline, CDR1 KGHDR and CDR2 SFDVKD. The CDR3 DNA is TGTGCCACCAGTGATTCATACAGGGGGCATGGTTCCTACAATGAGCAGTTCTTC. Translation gives CATSDSYRGHGSYNEQFF.

The V gene is TRBV28, the J gene TRBJ1-4, with D hard to call. Germline V gene sequence: CDR1 MDHEN, CDR2 SYDVKM. The length of the CDR3 is 11 residues. Trimming removed 4 bases from V and 13 bases from J, with 10 bases in between. The chain's CDR3 is CASSSVSPLFF. In DNA form, the CDR3 reads TGTGCCAGCAGTTCTGTATCTCCACTGTTTTTT.

The DNA of the CDR3 is TGCGCCAGCAGGGACAACGACAGGGGGGTGAATCAAGCTTTCTTT. Translated: CASRDNDRGVNQAFF. This sequence joins TRBV5-1 and TRBJ1-1; 9 positions match TRBD1. Germline V gives CDR1 SGHRS, CDR2 YFSETQ. The CDR3 is made up of 15 amino acids. The ends lost 5 bases at V and 9 bases at J; junction bases unmatched: 14. Using reference TRBV5-1 and TRBJ1-1 for the parts outside the CDR3, the full variable domain is KAGVTQTPRYLIKTRGQQVTLSCSPISGHRSVSWYQQTPGQGLQFLFEYFSETQRNKGNFPGRFSGRQFSNSRSEMNVSTLELGDSALYLCASRDNDRGVNQAFFGQGTRLTVV.

CDR3 in amino acids: CASLRQGFVDTQYF. The DNA for the CDR3 is TGTGCCAGCTTAAGACAGGGGTTCGTAGATACGCAGTATTTT. V gene TRBV6-5 combines with J gene TRBJ2-3; 8 bases are shared with TRBD1. The CDR3 contains 14 residues. Germline trimming cut 8 bases from V and 5 bases from J; bases unmatched to any gene: 9. Germline loops: CDR1 MNHEY, CDR2 SVGAGI.

The chain joins TRBV2 to TRBJ1-4; D unresolved. Per germline, CDR1 SNHLY and CDR2 FYNNEI. The CDR3 has 14 residues. V was shortened by 4 bases and J by 4 bases, with 10 bases between the two germline ends. The chain's CDR3 is CASSGGQGNEKLFF. CDR3 sequence (DNA): TGTGCCAGCAGTGGGGGTCAAGGTAATGAAAAACTGTTTTTT.

This chain connects TRBV5-1 to TRBJ1-3, with D uncertain. CDR1 and CDR2 (germline): SGHRS, YFSETQ. The V end lost 0 bases, the J end lost 0 bases, and 10 bases lay between the germline ends. The length of the CDR3 is 16 residues. CDR3 sequence (DNA): TGCGCCAGCAGCTTGGATCCGCCGAACTCTGGAAACACCATATATTTT. It specifies CASSLDPPNSGNTIYF.

This clone has just a few counts. This chain links TRBV5-1 with TRBJ1-1; D is undetermined. V was pared by 6 bases and J by 1 base, with 13 bases between. The CDR3 has 14 residues. The germline CDR1 and CDR2 sequences are SGHRS and YFSETQ. CDR3 bases: TGCGCCAGCACTCCGGCAATGAGGAACACTGAAGCTTTCTTT. Encoded protein: CASTPAMRNTEAFF.

The chain employs TRBV7-9 and TRBJ2-5; D ambiguous. This CDR3 is built from 13 residues. V lost 5 bases and J lost 5, with 12 bases in between. Germline V gene lookup returns CDR1 SEHNR and CDR2 FQNEAQ (reference sequence). CDR3 DNA: TGTGCCAGCAGCGTAACAGTTTTGGAGACCCAGTACTTC. This sequence encodes CASSVTVLETQYF.